This T cell receptor (beta chain) is drawn from a study of blood T cell repertoires in COVID-19. Overall study: COVID-19 samples from acute and convalescent phases originated in the United States, Italy and Spain. T cells, B-cell-depleted T cells, or PBMCs provided the cDNA or gDNA that served as material.

The germline V and J ends were trimmed by 11 bases and 3 bases, with 11 bases remaining between them. This CDR3 has 11 residues. In the original analysis: Researchers report that nucleated cell counts were estimated from reference gene primer amplification. Repertoires were generated with immunoSEQ multiplex PCR, while TCRdb's copy carries only in-frame clones and drops some. The V and J calls and clone size come from that table; D and trimming were worked out from the DNA. The data contain 65,000 or so clones, approximately 75% of them singletons. The chain carries TRBV12-3 or TRBV12-4 and TRBJ2-7; D not resolved. The sequenced sample consisted of peripheral blood. The origin of this receptor is a man older than 75 with acute or convalescent COVID-19. The CDR3 here is CACAAGYEQYF. Written as DNA, the CDR3 is TGTGCCTGCGCGGCCGGCTACGAGCAGTACTTC.